This is a list of T cell receptor beta chains from one sample in a study of T-cell reconstitution after alpha-beta-depleted transplantation in children. TCRdb re-analysed the PCR reads in MiXCR, keeping a single row per CDR3 protein. The table has 90,000 to 130,000 distinct CDR3 sequences, about 9.4% seen once. The specimen was PBMCs from the stem cell graft donor, collected from the stem cell graft. All receptors come from a human donor who donated a stem cell graft to a child with acute lymphoblastic leukemia. Each CDR3 is given with its conserved first and last residue. A D gene is named only where the DNA matches it firmly. A row's size may be missing; if present it is once, few, many or a size class.

d_call | clone_size | cdr3_length | j_call | v_call | cdr3_aa | cdr3_nt
NA | many | 14 | TRBJ1-2 | TRBV7-2 | CASSLGGLSEGYTF | TGTGCCAGCAGCTTGGGCGGGCTATCTGAAGGCTACACCTTC
TRBD1 | many | 13 | TRBJ1-2 | TRBV20-1 | CSARNQGVSGYTF | TGCAGTGCTAGGAACCAGGGGGTTAGTGGCTACACCTTC
NA | many | 16 | TRBJ1-2 | TRBV7-2 | CASSLDPQNPSLLETF | TGTGCCAGCAGCTTAGACCCCCAGAACCCCTCGTTGTTGGAGACCTTC
NA | many | 14 | TRBJ2-7 | TRBV28 | CATKGHTPIYEQYF | TGTGCCACCAAGGGGCACACCCCAATCTACGAGCAGTACTTC
TRBD1 | many | 14 | TRBJ2-1 | TRBV24-1 | CATSDRYRGHEQFF | TGTGCCACCAGTGATCGTTACAGGGGGCATGAGCAGTTCTTC
TRBD2 | many | 13 | TRBJ2-1 | TRBV4-3 | CASGTSGYNEQFF | TGCGCCAGCGGGACTAGCGGGTACAATGAGCAGTTCTTC
NA | many | 13 | TRBJ2-1 | TRBV7-9 | CASSLGAAREQFF | TGTGCCAGCAGCTTAGGGGCAGCTCGAGAGCAGTTCTTC
TRBD2 | many | 19 | TRBJ2-3 | TRBV20-1 | CSAPGLAGDSRASTDTQYF | TGCAGTGCTCCCGGACTAGCGGGAGATTCGAGGGCTAGCACAGATACGCAGTATTTT
NA | many | 11 | TRBJ2-7 | TRBV6-2/TRBV6-3 | CASGPWREQYF | TGTGCCAGCGGCCCCTGGCGGGAGCAGTACTTC
NA | many | 12 | TRBJ2-5 | TRBV20-1 | CSAVKRQETQYF | TGCAGTGCTGTAAAGCGGCAAGAGACCCAGTACTTC
NA | many | 14 | TRBJ1-2 | TRBV6-1 | CASSPTGPSYGYTF | TGTGCCAGCAGTCCGACCGGGCCAAGCTATGGCTACACCTTC
NA | many | 12 | TRBJ1-4 | TRBV29-1 | CSVVTRSEKLFF | TGCAGCGTTGTAACAAGGAGCGAAAAACTGTTTTTT
NA | many | 16 | TRBJ2-7 | TRBV28 | CASTTPAAESSYEQYF | TGTGCCAGCACTACACCCGCTGCGGAGAGCTCCTACGAGCAGTACTTC
NA | many | 14 | TRBJ1-2 | TRBV9 | CASRHSGVGYGYTF | TGTGCCAGCAGACATTCAGGGGTCGGCTATGGCTACACCTTC
NA | NA | 15 | TRBJ2-1 | TRBV9 | CASNKVPDSYNEQFF | TGTGCCAGCAACAAAGTTCCGGACAGCTACAATGAGCAGTTCTTC
NA | many | 11 | TRBJ2-3 | TRBV30 | CAWSQSDTQYF | TGTGCCTGGAGTCAGTCAGATACGCAGTATTTT
TRBD1 | many | 18 | TRBJ1-1 | TRBV20-1 | CSARDRGTGRGQHTEAFF | TGCAGTGCTAGAGATCGGGGGACAGGACGCGGCCAGCACACTGAAGCTTTCTTT
NA | many | 18 | TRBJ1-4 | TRBV5-1 | CASSLGGQSRIGNEKLFF | TGCGCCAGCAGCTTGGGAGGACAGAGTCGGATTGGTAATGAAAAACTGTTTTTT
TRBD1 | many | 17 | TRBJ1-4 | TRBV4-3 | CASSQVGRGGTNEKLFF | TGCGCCAGCAGCCAAGTAGGCAGGGGGGGGACTAATGAAAAACTGTTTTTT
TRBD2 | NA | 15 | TRBJ2-1 | TRBV6-1 | CASSQTSGINNEQFF | TGTGCCAGCAGCCAGACTAGCGGGATTAACAATGAGCAGTTCTTC
NA | many | 17 | TRBJ1-3 | TRBV7-9 | CASSSAKDRASGNTIYF | TGTGCCAGCAGCTCCGCCAAAGACAGAGCCTCTGGAAACACCATATATTTT
NA | many | 15 | TRBJ1-2 | TRBV12-3/TRBV12-4 | CASSFRGRTVYGYTF | TGTGCCAGCAGTTTTCGGGGAAGGACCGTCTATGGCTACACCTTC
NA | many | 14 | TRBJ2-7 | TRBV14 | CASSQVSTPYEQYF | TGTGCCAGCAGCCAAGTCTCAACCCCCTACGAGCAGTACTTC
NA | many | 13 | TRBJ2-7 | TRBV7-8 | CASSLGDSYEQYF | TGTGCCAGCAGCTTAGGTGACAGTTACGAGCAGTACTTC
NA | many | 15 | TRBJ2-3 | TRBV21-1 | CASSIRTGGTDTQYF | TGTGCCAGCAGCATCCGGACAGGGGGCACAGATACGCAGTATTTT
TRBD2 | many | 15 | TRBJ2-5 | TRBV6-5 | CASSYGSGGQETQYF | TGTGCCAGCAGTTACGGGTCGGGGGGGCAAGAGACCCAGTACTTC
NA | NA | 13 | TRBJ1-4 | TRBV29-1 | CSGRTWGSEKLFF | TGCAGCGGGCGGACATGGGGGAGTGAAAAACTGTTCTTT
TRBD1 | many | 12 | TRBJ2-7 | TRBV12-3/TRBV12-4 | CASSFEGARRYF | TGTGCCAGCAGTTTCGAGGGGGCGCGGCGGTACTTC
NA | NA | 17 | TRBJ1-1 | TRBV4-3 | CASSQDLGGPPNTEAFF | TGCGCCAGCAGCCAAGATTTGGGGGGCCCACCGAACACTGAAGCTTTCTTT
NA | NA | 15 | TRBJ1-1 | TRBV6-5 | CASSYSLYTAGGAFF | TGTGCCAGCAGTTACTCACTGTATACAGCCGGTGGGGCTTTCTTC
NA | many | 15 | TRBJ2-7 | TRBV7-2 | CASSLDLPITYEQYF | TGTGCCAGCAGCTTGGACCTTCCAATTACCTACGAGCAGTACTTC
NA | many | 17 | TRBJ1-1 | TRBV20-1 | CSARDGLGGDPNTEAFF | TGCAGTGCTAGAGATGGACTCGGGGGGGACCCGAACACTGAAGCTTTCTTT
NA | few | 14 | TRBJ2-1 | TRBV27 | CASSYWRAGNEQFF | TGTGCCAGCAGTTATTGGCGTGCTGGTAATGAGCAGTTCTTC
TRBD2 | many | 15 | TRBJ2-7 | TRBV4-2 | CASSLTGTSVYEQYF | TGTGCCAGCAGCCTTACCGGGACTAGCGTTTACGAGCAGTACTTC
NA | many | 12 | TRBJ2-6 | TRBV18 | CASSPGANVLTF | TGTGCCAGCTCACCTGGGGCCAACGTCCTGACTTTC
NA | many | 13 | TRBJ1-1 | TRBV3-1 | CASRDRSNTEAFF | TGTGCCAGCAGAGACAGGAGCAACACTGAAGCTTTCTTT
NA | few | 12 | TRBJ1-1 | TRBV5-4 | CASSLATTEAFF | TGTGCCAGCAGCTTGGCCACGACTGAAGCTTTCTTT
TRBD2 | many | 16 | TRBJ2-7 | TRBV6-5 | CASSYSPSGGGYEQYF | TGTGCCAGCAGTTACTCGCCTAGCGGGGGAGGCTACGAGCAGTACTTC
NA | many | 15 | TRBJ2-3 | TRBV7-6 | CASSPLAGFTDTQYF | TGTGCCAGCAGCCCTCTGGCGGGGTTCACAGATACGCAGTATTTT
NA | many | 14 | TRBJ2-7 | TRBV6-1 | CASSRGRHTYEQYF | TGTGCCAGCAGTCGCGGTCGGCATACCTACGAGCAGTACTTC
TRBD1 | many | 16 | TRBJ1-5 | TRBV5-5 | CASSSSGGAANQPQHF | TGTGCCAGCAGTTCCTCAGGGGGCGCGGCGAATCAGCCCCAGCATTTT
TRBD1 | many | 14 | TRBJ2-7 | TRBV29-1 | CSVGKGDSSGEQYF | TGCAGCGTTGGTAAGGGGGACAGTTCAGGCGAGCAGTACTTC
NA | NA | 14 | TRBJ2-1 | TRBV18 | CASSPQFSYNEQFF | TGTGCCAGCTCACCACAGTTCTCCTACAATGAGCAGTTCTTC
NA | many | 14 | TRBJ2-2 | TRBV9 | CASSVARYTGELFF | TGTGCCAGCAGCGTAGCCAGGTACACCGGGGAGCTGTTTTTT
TRBD2 | NA | 15 | TRBJ2-3 | TRBV5-1 | CASSLAGLAGDTQYF | TGCGCCAGCAGCTTGGCGGGGCTAGCGGGAGATACGCAGTATTTT
TRBD1 | NA | 15 | TRBJ2-5 | TRBV7-2 | CASSPRQGAGATQYF | TGTGCCAGCAGCCCACGACAGGGGGCGGGCGCGACCCAGTACTTC
NA | many | 17 | TRBJ1-5 | TRBV27 | CASSLNGPLGFNQPQHF | TGTGCCAGCAGTTTAAATGGTCCGTTGGGTTTTAATCAGCCCCAGCATTTT
TRBD1 | many | 13 | TRBJ2-7 | TRBV29-1 | CSVPGTGPYEQYF | TGCAGCGTTCCCGGGACAGGGCCCTACGAGCAGTACTTC
NA | many | 17 | TRBJ1-6 | TRBV7-2 | CASTPPGTLGVGVPLHF | TGTGCCAGCACCCCTCCCGGGACCCTAGGGGTCGGGGTGCCCCTCCACTTT
NA | many | 15 | TRBJ2-4 | TRBV18 | CASSPATAGKNIQYF | TGTGCCAGCTCCCCTGCGACGGCAGGGAAAAACATTCAGTACTTC
NA | many | 15 | TRBJ2-5 | TRBV6-5 | CASSPSSGSQETQYF | TGTGCCAGCAGCCCATCCAGTGGCAGTCAAGAGACCCAGTACTTC